This is a list of T cell receptor beta chains from one sample in a study of blood T cell repertoires in COVID-19. The table came from immunoSEQ multiplex PCR; TCRdb's copy has only in-frame clones and leaves some out. The table lists around 140,000 clones, roughly 89% of them singletons. Sample: peripheral blood. These receptors all stem from a man aged 25-45 years with COVID-19, enrolled during active disease. The CDR3 runs from the conserved cysteine through the conserved F or W. The D gene is left open where the match is weak. Clone size is given for some rows only: seen once, a few or many times, or a class if the clone is expanded.

TRBV5-4	TRBJ2-1	TRBD2	NA	CASSAETSGINEQFF	TGTGCCAGCAGCGCCGAAACTAGCGGGATAAATGAGCAGTTCTTC
TRBV20-1	TRBJ2-7	TRBD1	NA	CRGQGAYEQYF	TGCAGGGGACAGGGGGCGTACGAGCAGTACTTC
TRBV13	TRBJ1-3	NA	NA	CASSYQGNTIYF	TGTGCCAGCAGCTATCAGGGAAACACCATATATTTT
TRBV19	TRBJ2-6	NA	NA	CASSIGAVSGANVLTF	TGTGCCAGTAGTATAGGGGCCGTTTCTGGGGCCAACGTCCTGACTTTC
TRBV23-1	TRBJ2-7	NA	once	CASRKRYEQYF	TGCGCCAGCAGGAAGCGTTACGAGCAGTACTTC
TRBV7-2	TRBJ2-1	TRBD2	many	CASSLGRKIAGASYNEQFF	TGTGCCAGCAGCTTAGGGCGAAAAATAGCGGGAGCGTCCTACAATGAGCAGTTCTTC
TRBV14	TRBJ2-6	NA	NA	CASSQDRPGSGANVLTF	TGTGCCAGCAGCCAAGATCGGCCAGGCTCTGGGGCCAACGTCCTGACTTTC
TRBV28	TRBJ2-2	TRBD2	NA	CASRATSGRAGELFF	TGTGCCAGCAGGGCGACTAGCGGGCGTGCCGGGGAGCTGTTTTTT
TRBV19	TRBJ1-2	NA	NA	CASGQAFYGYTF	TGTGCCTCCGGACAAGCCTTCTATGGCTACACCTTC
TRBV20-1	TRBJ2-7	NA	NA	CSATGSYEQYF	TGCAGTGCTACGGGGTCCTACGAGCAGTACTTC
TRBV19	TRBJ1-1	NA	NA	CASRIGTLMNTEAFF	TGTGCCAGTAGAATCGGGACTCTTATGAACACTGAAGCTTTCTTT
TRBV28	TRBJ1-2	NA	NA	CASSSPGVGYTF	TGTGCCAGCAGTTCCCCAGGGGTGGGCTACACCTTC
TRBV4-3	TRBJ1-2	TRBD1	NA	CASSHNRGPALYGYTF	TGCGCCAGCAGCCATAACAGGGGCCCAGCTCTCTATGGCTACACCTTC
TRBV2	TRBJ2-7	TRBD2	NA	CASSEYAGASYEQYF	TGTGCCAGCAGTGAATACGCGGGAGCGTCATACGAGCAGTACTTC
TRBV3-1/TRBV3-2	TRBJ1-6	NA	NA	CASSQEAYSYNSPLHF	TGTGCCAGCAGCCAGGAGGCATACTCCTATAATTCACCCCTCCACTTT
TRBV9	TRBJ1-6	NA	once	CASGSRGSPLHF	TGTGCCAGCGGGTCCCGGGGTTCACCCCTCCACTTT
TRBV23-1	TRBJ2-7	TRBD1	NA	CASRYRGHYEQYF	TGCGCCAGCAGATACAGGGGGCACTACGAGCAGTACTTC
TRBV7-2	TRBJ2-3	TRBD2	once	CASSSGTSSLTDTQYF	TGTGCCAGCAGCTCCGGGACTAGCAGTTTGACAGATACGCAGTATTTT
TRBV6-5	TRBJ2-1	TRBD2	NA	CASSWASGISYNEQFF	TGTGCCAGCAGTTGGGCTAGCGGGATCTCCTACAATGAGCAGTTCTTC
TRBV28	TRBJ2-2	NA	NA	CASSFVPSRDTGELFF	TGTGCCAGCAGTTTCGTCCCCAGTCGGGACACCGGGGAGCTGTTTTTT
TRBV28	TRBJ1-1	TRBD1	NA	CASSLDRFPEAFF	TGTGCCAGCAGTTTGGACAGGTTCCCTGAAGCTTTCTTT
TRBV2	TRBJ2-3	TRBD2	NA	CASSDARGDLSSQYF	TGTGCCAGCAGTGATGCTCGGGGGGACCTTTCTTCGCAGTATTTT
TRBV7-9	TRBJ2-1	NA	NA	CASSLAPLFSLGNEQFF	TGTGCCAGCAGCTTAGCCCCCCTCTTTAGCCTCGGTAATGAGCAGTTCTTC
TRBV29-1	TRBJ2-5	NA	NA	CSVEVIVGETQYF	TGCAGCGTTGAAGTTATCGTCGGAGAGACCCAGTACTTC
TRBV5-6	TRBJ1-1	TRBD1	NA	CASSLGQGVNTEAFF	TGTGCCAGCAGCCTGGGACAGGGGGTGAACACTGAAGCTTTCTTT
TRBV5-1	TRBJ1-3	TRBD1	few	CASSLEGTGNTIYF	TGCGCCAGCAGCTTGGAGGGGACAGGGAACACCATATATTTT
TRBV6-5	TRBJ1-6	NA	once	CASSYSEGRTLHF	TGTGCCAGCAGTTACTCCGAGGGGAGGACCCTCCACTTT
TRBV7-2	TRBJ2-1	TRBD1	NA	CASSLARTGTQFF	TGTGCCAGCAGCTTAGCCCGGACAGGGACGCAGTTCTTC
TRBV12-3/TRBV12-4	TRBJ2-7	NA	NA	CASSEQVYEQYF	TGTGCCAGCAGCGAGCAGGTCTACGAGCAGTACTTC
TRBV7-2	TRBJ1-2	NA	NA	CASSLALNSFDGYTF	TGTGCCAGCAGCTTAGCGCTAAATAGCTTCGATGGCTACACCTTC
TRBV7-9	TRBJ2-7	NA	NA	CASRGQSYEQYF	TGTGCCAGCAGGGGGCAATCCTACGAGCAGTACTTC
TRBV10-3	TRBJ1-3	NA	few	CATHKSLTSSGNTIYF	TGTGCCACACATAAATCATTGACAAGCTCTGGAAACACCATATATTTT
TRBV9	TRBJ1-2	NA	NA	CASTPTVGGYGYTF	TGTGCCAGCACCCCAACGGTCGGAGGCTATGGCTACACCTTC
TRBV5-6	TRBJ1-2	TRBD1	NA	CASSSLGQGGSNYGYTF	TGTGCCAGCAGCTCACTAGGACAGGGGGGATCTAACTATGGCTACACCTTC
TRBV29-1	TRBJ2-6	TRBD1	NA	CSARTGSNSGANVLTF	TGCAGCGCCCGGACAGGGTCAAACTCTGGGGCCAACGTCCTGACTTTC
TRBV28	TRBJ1-5	NA	NA	CASRGQGVGNQPQHF	TGTGCCAGCAGGGGTCAGGGCGTGGGGAATCAGCCCCAGCATTTT
TRBV9	TRBJ2-3	TRBD1	once	CASSSRLGQGSDTQYF	TGTGCCAGCAGTTCCCGCCTGGGACAGGGATCAGATACGCAGTATTTT
TRBV2	TRBJ2-1	NA	NA	CASSDVTAYNEQFF	TGTGCCAGCAGTGATGTGACAGCATACAATGAGCAGTTCTTC
TRBV9	TRBJ2-7	NA	once	CASSAGTYYEQYF	TGTGCCAGCAGCGCCGGGACATATTACGAGCAGTACTTC
TRBV11-2	TRBJ2-3	NA	once	CASSLSSLANTDTQYF	TGTGCCAGCAGCTTATCCAGTCTAGCGAACACAGATACGCAGTATTTT
TRBV12-2	TRBJ2-7	NA	NA	CASRPRVGLAIYEQYF	TGTGCAAGTCGCCCTAGAGTGGGACTAGCTATCTACGAGCAGTACTTC
TRBV6-5	TRBJ2-7	NA	NA	CASSYSSDSAYEQYF	TGTGCCAGCAGTTACTCCTCGGACTCAGCCTACGAGCAGTACTTC
TRBV10-3	TRBJ2-7	NA	NA	CAISESLAVEQYF	TGTGCCATCAGTGAGTCATTAGCGGTGGAGCAGTACTTC